These 6 T cell receptor beta chains share one sample of origin, sequenced in a study of sequential checkpoint blockade in melanoma (dated by TCRdb to about 2019). Reading the label with the study, this specimen's treatment or condition is: randomized to nivolumab then ipilimumab (arm A) or the reverse (arm B). Library preparation was by the immunoSEQ multiplex PCR assay. Not all clones reach the TCRdb copy of this immuneACCESS table, which keeps in-frame sequences only. Checked studies attribute under half of the gap to unresolved V genes and leave the rest unexplained. The sample table holds tens of thousands of clones, of which less than 90% were seen once. 14% of the sample belongs to the ten largest clones. Material: CD8+ T cells sorted from blood (inferred from file names), obtained from a patient given nivolumab and ipilimumab in sequence. Every receptor here comes from a human donor with melanoma.

The rearrangement links TRBV4-3 to TRBJ2-1, with D perhaps matching TRBD1 (6 bases). V lost 3 bases to trimming and J lost 5 bases, with 11 bases between them. CDR3 length equals 14 residues. CDR1 LGHNA and CDR2 YSLEER come from the germline V gene. In nucleotides, the CDR3 is TGCGCCAGCAGCCAGGGACAAGGAGACAATGAGCAGTTCTTC. This codes for CASSQGQGDNEQFF.

The sample holds one count of this clone. The junction and the germline gene differ at one end; a read error may be behind it. This chain joins TRBV9 and TRBJ1-1, with TRBD1 identical over 8 bases. Germline V gives CDR1 SGDLS, CDR2 YYNGEE. The CDR3 loop spans 16 amino acids. Here the CDR3 reads CASSAQTGAGNTEVFF. Written as DNA, the CDR3 is TGTGCCAGCAGCGCCCAGACAGGGGCCGGGAACACTGAAGTTTTCTTT.

This chain connects TRBV9 to TRBJ1-1; 8 positions match TRBD1. Trimming at V came to 0 bases and at J to 0 bases, leaving 13 bases not matched to a gene. There are 19 residues in the CDR3. Germline-derived CDR1 and CDR2 are SGDLS and YYNGEE. The CDR3 spells CASSVAPGDRLKVNTEAFF. In DNA, the CDR3 is TGTGCCAGCAGCGTAGCTCCTGGGGACAGGCTCAAGGTGAACACTGAAGCTTTCTTT.

CDR3: CASSRTGIGVNYGYTF. The CDR3 bases are TGTGCCAGCAGTCGGACAGGGATAGGGGTGAACTATGGCTACACCTTC. The chain uses TRBV27 and TRBJ1-2; 8 bases agree with TRBD1. This CDR3 has 16 amino acids. Germline lookup yields CDR1 MNHEY and CDR2 SMNVEV (reference sequence). The ends lost 5 bases at V and 2 bases at J; junction bases unmatched: 10.

The chain employs TRBV7-3 and TRBJ2-5; 9 positions agree with TRBD2. Matching the DNA end better, TRBJ2-7 makes the J call doubtful. Germline CDR1 and CDR2: SGHTA and FQGTGA. This CDR3 has 15 amino acids. CDR3 sequence reads: CASSWEAGGSYEQYF. As DNA, the CDR3 is TGTGCCAGCAGCTGGGAAGCGGGGGGTTCCTACGAGCAGTACTTC.

The chain uses TRBV7-9 and TRBJ2-5; D unclear. In germline, CDR1 is SEHNR, CDR2 FQNEAQ (reference sequence). The CDR3 runs 14 residues. V was clipped by 5 bases and J by 5 bases, with 15 bases between them. CDR3 nucleotides: TGTGCCAGCAGCCCTCCACTCGGTGCGGAGACCCAGTACTTC. Protein: CASSPPLGAETQYF.